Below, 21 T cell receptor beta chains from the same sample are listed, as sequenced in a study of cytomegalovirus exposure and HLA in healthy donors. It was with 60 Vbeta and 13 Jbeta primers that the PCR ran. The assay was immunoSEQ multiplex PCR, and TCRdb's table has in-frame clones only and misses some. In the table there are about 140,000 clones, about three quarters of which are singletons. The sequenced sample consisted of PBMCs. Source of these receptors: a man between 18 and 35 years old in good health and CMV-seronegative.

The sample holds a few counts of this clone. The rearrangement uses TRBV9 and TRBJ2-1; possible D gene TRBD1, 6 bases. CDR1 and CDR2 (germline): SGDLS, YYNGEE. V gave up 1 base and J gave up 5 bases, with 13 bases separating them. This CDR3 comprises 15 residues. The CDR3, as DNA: TGTGCCAGCAGCGTATTCGGACAGACAGACAATGAGCAGTTCTTC. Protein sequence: CASSVFGQTDNEQFF.

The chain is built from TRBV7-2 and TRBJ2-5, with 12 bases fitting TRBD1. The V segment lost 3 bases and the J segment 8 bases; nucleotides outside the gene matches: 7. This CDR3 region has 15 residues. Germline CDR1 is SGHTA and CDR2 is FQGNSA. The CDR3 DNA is TGTGCCAGCAGCTTCACTTCCGGGACAGGGGGCACCCAGTACTTC. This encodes CASSFTSGTGGTQYF.

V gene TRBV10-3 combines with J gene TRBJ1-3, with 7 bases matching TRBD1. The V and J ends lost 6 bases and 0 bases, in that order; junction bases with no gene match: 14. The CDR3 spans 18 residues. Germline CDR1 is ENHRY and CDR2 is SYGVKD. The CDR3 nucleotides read TGTGCCATCAGGGAAGACAGGGCCATCACACTCTCTGGAAACACCATATATTTT. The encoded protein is CAIREDRAITLSGNTIYF.

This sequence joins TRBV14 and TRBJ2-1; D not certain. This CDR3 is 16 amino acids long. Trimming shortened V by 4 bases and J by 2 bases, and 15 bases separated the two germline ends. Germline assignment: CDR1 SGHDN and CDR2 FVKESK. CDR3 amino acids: CASSPFPRSTYNEQFF. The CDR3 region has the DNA TGTGCCAGCAGCCCTTTCCCGCGTTCCACCTACAATGAGCAGTTCTTC.

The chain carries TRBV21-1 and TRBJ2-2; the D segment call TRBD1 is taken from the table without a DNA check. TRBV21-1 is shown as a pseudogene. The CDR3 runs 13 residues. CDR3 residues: CARHRGYTGELFF. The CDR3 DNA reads TGTGCCCGACACAGGGGGTACACCGGGGAGCTGTTTTTT.

This CDR3 reads CASRRDSSGANVLTF. DNA of the CDR3: TGTGCCAGCAGACGGGACAGCTCTGGGGCCAACGTCCTGACTTTC. The rearrangement joins TRBV6-6 to TRBJ2-6; TRBD1 agrees at 7 bases. Germline loops: CDR1 MNHNY, CDR2 SVGAGI (reference sequence). V shed 6 bases, J shed 0 bases, and the junction held 2 bases outside the gene matches. This CDR3 contains 15 residues.

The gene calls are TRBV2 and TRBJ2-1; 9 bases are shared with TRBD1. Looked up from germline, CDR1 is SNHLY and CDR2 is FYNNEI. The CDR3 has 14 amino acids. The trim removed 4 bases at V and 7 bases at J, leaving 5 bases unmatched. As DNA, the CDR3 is TGTGCCAGCAGTGTAGACAGGGGGACAAATGAGCAGTTCTTC. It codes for CASSVDRGTNEQFF.

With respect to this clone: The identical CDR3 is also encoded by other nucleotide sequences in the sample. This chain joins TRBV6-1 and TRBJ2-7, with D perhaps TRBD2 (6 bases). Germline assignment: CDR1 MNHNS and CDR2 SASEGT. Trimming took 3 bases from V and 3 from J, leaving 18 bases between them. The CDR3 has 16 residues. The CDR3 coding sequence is TGTGCCAGCAGTGAGGCGGGAACCGGGACTTACTACGAGCAGTACTTC. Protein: CASSEAGTGTYYEQYF.

Here the CDR3 DNA reads TGCGCCAGCAGCCACCTCGGACTAGCTTACCAAGAGACCCAGTACTTC. It specifies CASSHLGLAYQETQYF. This chain connects TRBV5-1 to TRBJ2-5, with 8 bases matching TRBD2. Trimming cost V 4 bases and J 0 bases; bases outside gene matches: 8. The germline gives CDR1 SGHRS, CDR2 YFSETQ. This CDR3 has 16 amino acids.

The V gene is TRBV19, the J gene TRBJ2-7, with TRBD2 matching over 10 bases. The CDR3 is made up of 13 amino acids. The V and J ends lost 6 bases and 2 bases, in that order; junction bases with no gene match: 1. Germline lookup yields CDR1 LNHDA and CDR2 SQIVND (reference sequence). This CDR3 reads CASSLAGAYEQYF. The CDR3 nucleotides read TGTGCCAGTAGCCTAGCGGGGGCCTACGAGCAGTACTTC.

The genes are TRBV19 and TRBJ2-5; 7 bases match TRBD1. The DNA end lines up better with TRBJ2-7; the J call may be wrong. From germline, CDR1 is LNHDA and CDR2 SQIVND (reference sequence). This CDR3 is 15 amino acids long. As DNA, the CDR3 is TGTGCCAGCCACACCGGGACAGATAACTCCTACGAGCAGTACTTC. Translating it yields CASHTGTDNSYEQYF.

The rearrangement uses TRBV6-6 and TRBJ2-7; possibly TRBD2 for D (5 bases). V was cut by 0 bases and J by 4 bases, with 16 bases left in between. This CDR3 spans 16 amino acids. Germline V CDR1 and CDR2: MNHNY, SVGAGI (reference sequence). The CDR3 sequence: CASSYSNPGSNYEQYF. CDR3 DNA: TGTGCCAGCAGTTACTCGAACCCGGGATCTAATTACGAGCAGTACTTC.

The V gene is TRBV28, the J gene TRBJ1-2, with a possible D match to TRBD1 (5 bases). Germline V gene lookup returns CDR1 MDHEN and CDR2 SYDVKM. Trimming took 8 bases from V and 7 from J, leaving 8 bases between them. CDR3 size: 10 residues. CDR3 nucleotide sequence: TGTGCCAGCTCCGGGGGTGGCTACACCTTC. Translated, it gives CASSGGGYTF.

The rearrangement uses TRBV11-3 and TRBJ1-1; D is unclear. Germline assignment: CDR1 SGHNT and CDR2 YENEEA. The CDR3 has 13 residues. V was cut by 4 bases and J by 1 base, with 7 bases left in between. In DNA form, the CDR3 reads TGTGCCAGCAGCTCCCCAGGGAACACTGAAGCTTTCTTT. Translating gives CASSSPGNTEAFF.

This chain's CDR3 is CASSLVGGRAPEQYF. CDR3 nucleotides: TGTGCCAGCAGCTTAGTGGGCGGGAGGGCCCCCGAGCAGTACTTC. The chain uses TRBV7-8 and TRBJ2-7; 9 nucleotides line up with TRBD2. The trim removed 1 base at V and 6 bases at J, leaving 7 bases unmatched. Germline V CDR1 and CDR2: SGHVS, FQNEAQ. This CDR3 has 15 amino acids.

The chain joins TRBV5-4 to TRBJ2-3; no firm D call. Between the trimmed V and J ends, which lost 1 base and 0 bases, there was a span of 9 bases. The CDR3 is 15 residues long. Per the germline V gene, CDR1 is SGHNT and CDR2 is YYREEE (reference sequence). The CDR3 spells CASSLSSASTDTQYF. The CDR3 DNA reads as TGTGCCAGCAGCTTGTCGAGCGCGAGCACAGATACGCAGTATTTT.

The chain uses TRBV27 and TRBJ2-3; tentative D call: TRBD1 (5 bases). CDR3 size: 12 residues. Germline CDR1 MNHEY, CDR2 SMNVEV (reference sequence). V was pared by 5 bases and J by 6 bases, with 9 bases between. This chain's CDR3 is CASSPAGDTQYF. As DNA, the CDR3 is TGTGCCAGCAGTCCAGCAGGGGATACGCAGTATTTT.

CDR3 sequence (DNA): TGTGCCTGGAGTGTACAGGGTCAGGGCCAAAACTATGGCTACACCTTC. This sequence encodes CAWSVQGQGQNYGYTF. This chain uses TRBV30 with TRBJ1-2; a possible D gene is TRBD1 (6 bases). The germline V gene has CDR1 GTSNPN and CDR2 SVGIG (reference sequence). This CDR3 region has 16 residues. Trimming cost V 0 bases and J 2 bases, with 16 bases left between them. Together with reference TRBV30 and TRBJ1-2, the CDR3 gives the full variable domain: SQTIHQWPATLVQPVGSPLSLECTVEGTSNPNLYWYRQAAGRGLQLLFYSVGIGQISSEVPQNLSASRPQDRQFILSSKKLLLSDSGFYLCAWSVQGQGQNYGYTFGSGTRLTVV.

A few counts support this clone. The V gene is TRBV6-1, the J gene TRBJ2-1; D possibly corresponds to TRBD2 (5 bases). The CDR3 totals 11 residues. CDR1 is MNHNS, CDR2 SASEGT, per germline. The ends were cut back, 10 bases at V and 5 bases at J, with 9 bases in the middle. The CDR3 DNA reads TGTGCCACCGACGGGGACAATGAGCAGTTCTTC. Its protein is CATDGDNEQFF.

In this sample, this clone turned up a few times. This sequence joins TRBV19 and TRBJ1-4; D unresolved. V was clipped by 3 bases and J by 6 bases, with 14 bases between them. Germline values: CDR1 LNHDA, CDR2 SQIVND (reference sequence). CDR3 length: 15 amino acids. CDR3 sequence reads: CASSMFRDRDEKLFF. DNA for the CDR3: TGTGCCAGTAGTATGTTCCGGGATCGGGATGAAAAACTGTTTTTT.

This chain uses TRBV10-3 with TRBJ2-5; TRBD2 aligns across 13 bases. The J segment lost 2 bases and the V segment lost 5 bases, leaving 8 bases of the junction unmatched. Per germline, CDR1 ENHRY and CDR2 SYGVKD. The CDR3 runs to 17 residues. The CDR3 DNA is TGTGCCATCAGTCCCGGGACTAGCGGGACCCTTCAAGAGACCCAGTACTTC. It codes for CAISPGTSGTLQETQYF.